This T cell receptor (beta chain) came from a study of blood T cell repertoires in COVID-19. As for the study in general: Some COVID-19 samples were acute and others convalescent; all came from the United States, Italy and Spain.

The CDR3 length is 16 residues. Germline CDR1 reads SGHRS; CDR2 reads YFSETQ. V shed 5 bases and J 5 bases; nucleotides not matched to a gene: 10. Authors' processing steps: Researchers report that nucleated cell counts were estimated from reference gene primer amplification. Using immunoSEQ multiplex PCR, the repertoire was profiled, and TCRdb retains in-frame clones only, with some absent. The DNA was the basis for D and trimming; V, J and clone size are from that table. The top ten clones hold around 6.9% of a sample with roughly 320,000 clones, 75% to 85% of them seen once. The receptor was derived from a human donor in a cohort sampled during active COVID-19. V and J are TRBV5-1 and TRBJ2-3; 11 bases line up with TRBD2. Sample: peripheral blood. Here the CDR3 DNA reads TGCGCCAGCAGAGTTAGCGGGGGGGCCTTGGTAGATACGCAGTATTTT. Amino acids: CASRVSGGALVDTQYF.